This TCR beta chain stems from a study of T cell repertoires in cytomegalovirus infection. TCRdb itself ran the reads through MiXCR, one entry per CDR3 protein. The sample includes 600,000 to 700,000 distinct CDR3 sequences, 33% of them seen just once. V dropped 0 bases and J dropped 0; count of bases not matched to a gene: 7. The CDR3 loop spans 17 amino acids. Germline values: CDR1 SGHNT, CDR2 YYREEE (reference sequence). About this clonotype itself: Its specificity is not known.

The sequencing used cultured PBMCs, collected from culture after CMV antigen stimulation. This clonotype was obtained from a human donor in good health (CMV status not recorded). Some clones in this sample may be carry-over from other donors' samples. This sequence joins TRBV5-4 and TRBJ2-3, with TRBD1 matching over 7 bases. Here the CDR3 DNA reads TGTGCCAGCAGCTTGGAAGGCAGGGGGTTAAGCACAGATACGCAGTATTTT. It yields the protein CASSLEGRGLSTDTQYF.